Listed here are 14 T cell receptor beta chains from one sample, sequenced in a study of T cells after yellow fever vaccination. TCRdb itself ran the 5' RACE reads through MiXCR, one entry per CDR3 protein. The table lists fewer than 400,000 distinct CDR3 sequences, 9.5% to 12% of them singletons, with roughly 3% in the top ten. Specimen: CD4+ T cells sorted from PBMCs, collected 45 days after the yellow fever booster vaccination. These receptors were taken from a man aged 18 to 30 who received the YFV17D yellow fever vaccine.

This clonotype was seen a handful of times. The germline gene is not matched at one end of the junction; a read error may be the cause. The chain employs TRBV19 and TRBJ2-2, with unresolved D. Germline values: CDR1 LNHDA, CDR2 SQIVND (reference sequence). This CDR3 is built from 14 residues. The CDR3: CASSRNGVTGELFF. As DNA, the CDR3 is TGTGCCAGCAGTAGAAATGGGGTCACCGGGGAGCTGTTTTTT.

This clonotype occurred a few times. The genes are TRBV5-4 and TRBJ1-6; 8 nucleotides align to TRBD1. Germline lookup yields CDR1 SGHNT and CDR2 YYREEE (reference sequence). This CDR3 comprises 16 residues. V lost 4 bases, J lost 9 bases, and 12 bases stayed unmatched. The CDR3 loop reads CASSPRGQGLGSPLHF. The CDR3 DNA is TGTGCCAGCAGCCCCCGCGGACAGGGCTTGGGTTCACCCCTCCACTTT.

A few counts support this clonotype. The chain recombines TRBV9 with TRBJ2-5; no reliable D call. Germline CDR1 and CDR2: SGDLS and YYNGEE. Trimming pared 0 bases from V and 5 bases from J, leaving 14 bases between. This CDR3 is 15 amino acids long. CDR3 sequence: CASSVAPYSEETQYF. CDR3 bases: TGTGCCAGCAGCGTAGCTCCCTACAGCGAGGAGACCCAGTACTTC.

This clonotype was seen at least ten times. The CDR3 sequence: CASSLGLRNEQFF. The CDR3 DNA follows: TGCGCCAGCAGCTTGGGACTTCGCAATGAGCAGTTCTTC. The chain couples TRBV5-1 to TRBJ2-1, with D unresolved. This CDR3 region has 13 residues. CDR1 is SGHRS, CDR2 YFSETQ, per germline. Trimming took off 0 bases at V and 6 bases at J, with 7 bases between the two ends.

This chain links TRBV20-1 with TRBJ2-5; TRBD2 might be the D (6 bases). CDR1 DFQATT and CDR2 SNEGSKA come from the germline V gene (reference sequence). V was cut by 3 bases and J by 2 bases, with 10 bases left in between. The CDR3 has 13 amino acids. The CDR3 DNA is TGCAGTGCTAGGGGGACTGTTCAAGAGACCCAGTACTTC. It codes for CSARGTVQETQYF.

The chain is built from TRBV5-1 and TRBJ2-3, with D perhaps matching TRBD1 (5 bases). V was shortened by 7 bases and J by 0 bases, with 15 bases between the two germline ends. The CDR3 has 15 residues. CDR1 and CDR2 from the germline V gene are SGHRS and YFSETQ. The CDR3 loop reads CASAETGWSTDTQYF. In DNA, the CDR3 is TGCGCCAGCGCCGAAACAGGCTGGAGCACAGATACGCAGTATTTT.

This clonotype showed up just a few times. This chain connects TRBV5-1 to TRBJ1-3; D is ambiguous. The CDR3 is 13 amino acids. The V gene's germline CDR1 is SGHRS and CDR2 YFSETQ. The V end was cut by 0 bases, the J end by 2 bases, with 3 bases between. In DNA, the CDR3 is TGCGCCAGCAGCTTGGTTACTGGAAACACCATATATTTT. Translated, it gives CASSLVTGNTIYF.

The sample holds many counts of this clonotype. The rearrangement uses TRBV6-6 and TRBJ1-2; D is possibly TRBD1 (5 bases). This CDR3 spans 14 amino acids. The V gene lost 0 bases and the J gene lost 3 bases, with 8 bases spanning the gap. CDR1 MNHNY and CDR2 SVGAGI come from the germline V gene (reference sequence). CDR3 region: CASSYSGGDYGYTF. The CDR3 nucleotides are TGTGCCAGCAGTTACTCCGGAGGGGACTATGGCTACACCTTC.

In this sample, this clonotype turned up a few times. This rearrangement joins TRBV5-1 to TRBJ1-2; D remains unclear. Germline lookup yields CDR1 SGHRS and CDR2 YFSETQ. The V end was cut by 1 base, the J end by 8 bases, with 15 bases between. The CDR3 length is 14 residues. This chain's CDR3 is CASSLMGSGDGYTF. Here the CDR3 DNA reads TGCGCCAGCAGCTTGATGGGCTCGGGCGACGGCTACACCTTC.

The chain uses TRBV21-1 and TRBJ2-3; the listed D gene, TRBD2, was not tested against the DNA. TRBV21-1 is listed as a pseudogene. The CDR3 covers 19 residues. Here the CDR3 reads CASSKGREGSGGAPDTQYF. The CDR3 coding sequence is TGTGCCAGCAGCAAAGGGCGTGAAGGTAGCGGGGGGGCTCCAGATACGCAGTATTTT.

The chain couples TRBV4-1 to TRBJ2-7; D may be TRBD1 or TRBD2 (5 bases each). Germline V gene data show CDR1 as MGHRA and CDR2 as YSYEKL. The length of the CDR3 is 15 residues. V was cut by 3 bases and J by 1 base, with 13 bases left in between. CDR3 nucleotide sequence: TGCGCCAGCAGCCAGGGGGTGACGCAATCCTACGAGCAGTACTTC. It specifies CASSQGVTQSYEQYF.

This clonotype was recorded a few times. CDR3 residues: CASSRTSGGSFGTQYF. The CDR3 DNA is TGTGCCAGCAGCCGGACTAGCGGGGGGAGTTTCGGGACCCAGTACTTC. The chain links TRBV3-1 to TRBJ2-5; 14 positions agree with TRBD2. J was trimmed by 7 bases and V by 4 bases; bases with no gene match: 8. Germline V CDR1 and CDR2: LGHDT, YNNKEL (reference sequence). The CDR3 loop spans 16 amino acids.

This clonotype was found a few times. The V gene is TRBV6-1, the J gene TRBJ2-7; possible D gene TRBD1, 5 bases. Germline lookup yields CDR1 MNHNS and CDR2 SASEGT. The V end was cut by 5 bases, the J end by 5 bases, with 16 bases between. The CDR3 spans 14 residues. CDR3 loop: CASSYRLAVDEQYF. CDR3 in DNA: TGTGCCAGCAGTTACAGGTTAGCAGTAGACGAGCAGTACTTC.

V is TRBV25-1 and J is TRBJ1-2; a possible D gene is TRBD1 (6 bases). V lost 6 bases to trimming and J lost 4 bases, with 9 bases between them. This CDR3 is built from 12 residues. Germline CDR1 and CDR2: MGHDK and SYGVNS. CDR3 sequence (DNA): TGTGCCAGCAGCGGACAGTTCTATGGCTACACCTTC. It encodes CASSGQFYGYTF.